These 6 T cell receptor beta chains originate from one sample sequenced in a study of beta chain features in type 1 diabetes. As every portion of the isolated RNA was reverse transcribed, the sequencing read expressed TCRB transcripts. Generated by immunoSEQ multiplex PCR, the TCRdb table keeps only in-frame clones and is missing some. Of approximately 330,000 clones listed, roughly 9.6% were seen once; the top ten hold about 0.015%. The specimen sequenced was naive CD4+ T cells from blood. Receptors were obtained from a woman aged 30 to 39 in good health.

A few counts support this clone. The chain employs TRBV28 and TRBJ1-2, with 8 bases that match TRBD1. The CDR3 loop spans 15 amino acids. With 5 bases clipped from V and 8 bases from J, the junction kept 13 bases outside the gene matches. Germline V gives CDR1 MDHEN, CDR2 SYDVKM. The CDR3, as DNA: TGTGCCAGCAGTACCGCCGGGACAGGTCGCCGGGGCTACACCTTC. Encoded protein: CASSTAGTGRRGYTF.

This sequence joins TRBV15 and TRBJ2-5; D might be TRBD1 (5 bases). CDR3 size: 16 residues. Trimming shortened V by 0 bases and J by 5 bases, and 16 bases separated the two germline ends. From germline, CDR1 is LNHNV and CDR2 YYDKDF (reference sequence). The CDR3 bases are TGTGCCACCAGCAGAGATCCAGGCGGCCCAGGGGAGACCCAGTACTTC. Residues: CATSRDPGGPGETQYF.

This clone was seen a few times. This chain links TRBV2 with TRBJ2-5; TRBD2 might be the D (7 bases). The length of the CDR3 is 14 residues. From germline, CDR1 is SNHLY and CDR2 FYNNEI. Trimming took off 1 base at V and 7 bases at J, with 13 bases between the two ends. CDR3 in amino acids: CASSEGAGEGTQYF. CDR3 in DNA: TGTGCCAGCAGTGAAGGTGCAGGGGAGGGGACCCAGTACTTC.

This clone was observed a handful of times. The chain joins TRBV5-1 to TRBJ2-2; the match to TRBD2 covers 10 bases. The V gene end was trimmed by 0 bases and the J gene end by 3 bases; junction bases not matched to a gene: 2. The CDR3 loop spans 16 amino acids. The germline V gene has CDR1 SGHRS and CDR2 YFSETQ. CDR3 nucleotide sequence: TGCGCCAGCAGCTTGGAACTAGCGGGATACACCGGGGAGCTGTTTTTT. As protein: CASSLELAGYTGELFF. Based on the CDR3 plus reference TRBV5-1 and TRBJ2-2, the full variable domain is KAGVTQTPRYLIKTRGQQVTLSCSPISGHRSVSWYQQTPGQGLQFLFEYFSETQRNKGNFPGRFSGRQFSNSRSEMNVSTLELGDSALYLCASSLELAGYTGELFFGEGSRLTVL.

The rearrangement uses TRBV7-2 and TRBJ2-6, with unresolved D. The CDR3 length is 16 residues. In germline, CDR1 is SGHTA, CDR2 FQGNSA. The ends were cut back, 11 bases at V and 4 bases at J, with 21 bases in the middle. Here the CDR3 DNA reads TGTGCCTTGTGGAGTGATGCCTCGGCAGGGGCCAACGTCCTGACTTTC. Protein sequence: CALWSDASAGANVLTF.

This sequence joins TRBV10-3 and TRBJ2-7; 8 bases are a match to TRBD1. The germline V gene encodes CDR1 ENHRY and CDR2 SYGVKD. V trimming: 6 bases; J trimming: 6 bases; junction bases outside the gene matches: 13. The CDR3 spans 15 residues. This CDR3 is CAISAGTGLPSEQYF. For the CDR3, the DNA is TGTGCCATCAGCGCCGGGACAGGCCTACCCTCCGAGCAGTACTTC.